These T cell receptor beta chains were read from a single sample in a study of T cells after yellow fever vaccination. TCRdb reanalysed the 5' RACE reads using MiXCR and keeps one entry per CDR3 protein. The table lists around 300,000 distinct CDR3 sequences, over 4% of them singletons, with roughly 24% in the top ten. The sequencing used PBMCs, collected 5 days after the yellow fever booster vaccination. These receptors all come from a man aged 18 to 35 who received the YFV17D yellow fever vaccine. Each CDR3 is given with its conserved first and last residue. Fields, in order: V gene, clone size, J gene, D gene, CDR3 protein, CDR3 DNA. D genes are given only for firm matches. Expanded clones are given a class, and other clones once, few, many or no size at all.

>TRBV6-5|.|TRBJ2-7|TRBD2
CASSYSVRGEEQYF
TGTGCCAGCAGTTACTCGGTCCGGGGGGAAGAGCAGTACTTC
>TRBV20-1|few|TRBJ2-4|TRBD2
CSARDIGTSAGDIQYF
TGCAGTGCTAGAGATATCGGGACGTCCGCGGGGGACATTCAGTACTTC
>TRBV6-5|.|TRBJ1-1|TRBD1
CASSPQGTEDTEAFF
TGTGCCAGCAGTCCCCAGGGGACAGAAGACACTGAAGCTTTCTTT
>TRBV27|few|TRBJ1-1|TRBD1
CASSTGQGRNTEAFF
TGTGCCAGCAGTACGGGACAGGGCAGGAACACTGAAGCTTTCTTT
>TRBV7-9|medium-sized|TRBJ2-1|TRBD2
CASSLVGAGNNEQFF
TGTGCCAGCAGCTTAGTTGGAGCGGGGAACAATGAGCAGTTCTTC
>TRBV7-8|.|TRBJ2-4|TRBD1
CASSLPPRDRRKNIQYF
TGTGCCAGCAGCCTACCCCCCCGGGACAGGAGAAAAAACATTCAGTACTTC
>TRBV7-2|many|TRBJ1-1|.
CASSLSPRRWTEAFF
TGTGCCAGCAGCCTCAGCCCCCGTAGGTGGACTGAAGCTTTCTTT
>TRBV4-1|few|TRBJ2-4|.
CASSHPPAKNIQYF
TGCGCCAGCAGCCACCCGCCAGCCAAAAACATTCAGTACTTC
>TRBV7-9|few|TRBJ2-7|TRBD1
CASSRDSTNSYEQYF
TGTGCCAGCAGCAGGGACAGCACAAACTCCTACGAGCAGTACTTC
>TRBV7-9|many|TRBJ1-4|.
CASSPKEANEKLFF
TGTGCCAGCAGCCCGAAGGAAGCTAATGAAAAACTGTTTTTT
>TRBV27|.|TRBJ1-1|.
CASSLRQENTEAFF
TGTGCCAGCAGTTTACGGCAGGAGAACACTGAAGCTTTCTTT
>TRBV4-1|many|TRBJ2-7|.
CASSQEVVGWQGSYEQYF
TGCGCCAGCAGCCAAGAGGTTGTTGGGTGGCAGGGCAGCTACGAGCAGTACTTC
>TRBV27|many|TRBJ2-3|TRBD2
CASSPRGGTQYF
TGTGCCAGCAGTCCCCGGGGGGGTACGCAGTATTTT
>TRBV5-1|many|TRBJ1-3|.
CASSEGHRNTIYF
TGCGCCAGCAGCGAGGGACATAGAAACACCATATATTTT
>TRBV5-5|few|TRBJ2-5|.
CASSLGGLSQETQYF
TGTGCCAGCAGCTTGGGCGGATTGTCCCAAGAGACCCAGTACTTC
>TRBV7-9|few|TRBJ2-5|TRBD2
CASSSPGLGWETQYF
TGTGCCAGCAGCTCTCCGGGACTAGGGTGGGAGACCCAGTACTTC
>TRBV30|.|TRBJ2-6|.
CAWGFSGANVLTF
TGTGCCTGGGGGTTCTCTGGGGCCAACGTCCTGACTTTC
>TRBV7-2|few|TRBJ2-5|.
CASSHRVVETQYF
TGTGCCAGCAGCCACAGGGTGGTGGAGACCCAGTACTTC
>TRBV20-1|many|TRBJ2-5|.
CSAEKAGQETQYF
TGCAGTGCTGAGAAAGCGGGCCAAGAGACCCAGTACTTC
>TRBV20-1|.|TRBJ2-5|TRBD2
CSAWRGGETQYF
TGCAGTGCTTGGCGGGGGGGAGAGACCCAGTACTTC
>TRBV20-1|.|TRBJ1-5|TRBD1
CSARTGVRNQPQHF
TGCAGTGCTAGAACAGGGGTTCGCAATCAGCCCCAGCATTTT
>TRBV29-1|many|TRBJ2-1|TRBD1
CSVEMGQGFYEQFF
TGCAGCGTTGAAATGGGACAGGGATTCTATGAGCAGTTCTTC
>TRBV6-2/TRBV6-3|.|TRBJ2-2|TRBD1
CASSYRGAPGQGLTGELFF
TGTGCCAGCAGTTATCGGGGAGCCCCGGGACAGGGTTTAACCGGGGAGCTGTTTTTT
>TRBV15|few|TRBJ2-1|.
CATSSPLLGGSYNEQFF
TGTGCCACCAGCAGTCCTTTATTAGGAGGCTCCTACAATGAGCAGTTCTTC
>TRBV19|.|TRBJ1-3|TRBD1
CASSATGAGNTIYF
TGTGCCAGTAGTGCAACAGGGGCTGGAAACACCATATATTTT
>TRBV5-1|few|TRBJ1-1|.
CASSHRTANTEAFF
TGCGCCAGCAGCCACCGGACGGCGAACACTGAAGCTTTCTTT
>TRBV9|.|TRBJ2-1|.
CASSFRHNEQFF
TGTGCCAGCAGCTTTAGGCACAATGAGCAGTTCTTC
>TRBV9|few|TRBJ2-5|.
CASSVGAVPGETQYF
TGTGCCAGCAGCGTAGGGGCAGTTCCTGGGGAGACCCAGTACTTC
>TRBV21-1|.|TRBJ2-3|.
CASSTDTPSTDTQYF
TGTGCCAGCAGCACGGACACGCCTAGCACAGATACGCAGTATTTT
>TRBV4-3|few|TRBJ2-3|TRBD2
CASSQDAAGGTDTQYF
TGCGCCAGCAGCCAAGACGCCGCGGGGGGCACAGATACGCAGTATTTT
>TRBV5-1|few|TRBJ2-5|.
CASSLPAETQYF
TGCGCCAGCAGCCTCCCGGCAGAGACCCAGTACTTC
>TRBV7-2|.|TRBJ2-5|.
CASRNRVAETQYF
TGTGCCAGCAGAAACAGGGTGGCAGAGACCCAGTACTTC
>TRBV6-5|.|TRBJ2-1|.
CASSQEGGSSYNEQFF
TGTGCCAGCAGTCAGGAGGGGGGTAGCTCCTACAATGAGCAGTTCTTC
>TRBV7-2|few|TRBJ2-7|.
CASSSFRGTYEQYF
TGTGCCAGCAGCTCGTTTCGGGGGACGTACGAGCAGTACTTC
>TRBV9|few|TRBJ1-3|.
CASSVEAGGSSGNTIYF
TGTGCCAGCAGCGTGGAGGCTGGCGGGAGCTCTGGAAACACCATATATTTT
>TRBV11-2|few|TRBJ2-1|TRBD2
CASTDPLAGADEQFF
TGTGCCAGCACCGACCCACTAGCGGGGGCGGATGAGCAGTTCTTC
>TRBV7-2|few|TRBJ1-1|TRBD1
CASRVRGGAGMNTEAFF
TGTGCCAGCAGGGTTCGAGGGGGCGCGGGTATGAACACTGAAGCTTTCTTT
>TRBV2|few|TRBJ2-4|.
CASRTVLDIQYF
TGTGCCAGTCGGACAGTCCTGGACATTCAGTACTTC
>TRBV12-3/TRBV12-4|.|TRBJ1-2|TRBD1
CASSSLGQAKGYTF
TGTGCCAGCAGTTCCCTGGGACAGGCGAAAGGCTACACCTTC
>TRBV6-5|.|TRBJ1-2|.
CASSWGMSYGYTF
TGTGCCAGCAGTTGGGGTATGTCCTATGGCTACACCTTC
>TRBV7-2|many|TRBJ2-2|.
CASSRGWGKTNTGELFF
TGTGCCAGCAGCAGGGGGTGGGGGAAAACGAACACCGGGGAGCTGTTTTTT
>TRBV12-3/TRBV12-4|.|TRBJ2-1|.
CASSTRSNEQFF
TGTGCCAGCAGTACCCGGAGCAATGAGCAGTTCTTC
>TRBV6-6|.|TRBJ2-3|TRBD2
CASSHPGGSSTDTQYF
TGTGCCAGCAGCCACCCGGGGGGATCTAGCACAGATACGCAGTATTTT
>TRBV27|.|TRBJ1-2|TRBD1
CASSRQGSYGYTF
TGTGCCAGCAGTAGACAGGGGAGCTATGGCTACACCTTC
>TRBV6-2/TRBV6-3|few|TRBJ2-3|TRBD2
CASSLQRGSTDTQYF
TGTGCCAGCAGTTTACAGCGGGGGAGCACAGATACGCAGTATTTT
>TRBV3-1|few|TRBJ2-1|.
CASSPLGGGGVNEQFF
TGTGCCAGCAGCCCACTGGGAGGGGGAGGCGTCAATGAGCAGTTCTTC
>TRBV6-1|.|TRBJ2-3|.
CATTTATDTQYF
TGTGCCACCACTACGGCCACAGATACGCAGTATTTT
>TRBV7-9|many|TRBJ2-1|.
CASSPSWFNEQFF
TGTGCCAGCAGCCCATCCTGGTTCAATGAGCAGTTCTTC
>TRBV7-2|.|TRBJ1-4|.
CASSLVGGRNEKLFF
TGTGCCAGCAGCTTAGTGGGAGGCAGGAATGAAAAACTGTTTTTT
>TRBV7-2|many|TRBJ2-2|.
CASSFLNTGELFF
TGTGCCAGCAGCTTCCTAAACACCGGGGAGCTGTTTTTT
>TRBV7-2|few|TRBJ2-2|TRBD1
CASSPSGQGATGELFF
TGTGCCAGCAGCCCGTCGGGACAGGGCGCCACCGGGGAGCTGTTTTTT
>TRBV5-1|few|TRBJ2-6|TRBD1
CASRIGTGTGSSGANVLTF
TGCGCCAGCAGGATCGGAACCGGGACAGGTTCCTCTGGGGCCAACGTCCTGACTTTC
>TRBV7-2|many|TRBJ2-2|.
CASSLGRALYTGELFF
TGTGCCAGCAGCTTAGGCAGGGCTTTGTACACCGGGGAGCTGTTTTTT
>TRBV3-1|few|TRBJ2-7|.
CASGGQPSCEQYF
TGTGCCAGCGGGGGCCAACCCTCCTGCGAGCAGTACTTC